The 13 T cell receptor beta chains below come from one sample, sequenced in a study of tumor-infiltrating lymphocytes in primary liver carcinoma. Out of unsorted whole blood came the blood RNA, and germline DNA was extracted as well. Production of TCR beta cDNA used around 0.45 ug total RNA together with a constant-region primer. A slightly modified ARM-PCR protocol with three nested multiplex PCR rounds produced these TCR beta libraries. Use of TRBV1-TRBV30 forward primers with a C-beta reverse primer characterized the first two PCR rounds, which lasted 10 cycles each. MiXCR, run by TCRdb on the multiplex PCR reads, gives a single entry per CDR3 protein. The table lists some 190,000 distinct CDR3 sequences, 50% to 75% of them singletons. Sequenced: peripheral blood. These receptors were collected from a man aged 40-49 years with primary liver carcinoma and hepatitis B virus infection.

The J gene is TRBJ2-1, the V gene TRBV29-1; the match to TRBD2 covers 7 bases. Germline loops: CDR1 SQVTM, CDR2 ANQGSEA. The V and J ends lost 7 bases and 0 bases, in that order; junction bases with no gene match: 9. The CDR3 sequence is 15 residues long. The CDR3 region is CSALGLSDSYNEQFF. The CDR3 DNA reads TGCAGCGCCTTGGGACTATCGGACTCCTACAATGAGCAGTTCTTC.

The rearrangement uses TRBV6-5 and TRBJ1-6, with D hard to call. The CDR3 extends over 14 amino acids. Germline lookup yields CDR1 MNHEY and CDR2 SVGAGI. V lost 1 base, J lost 10 bases, and 11 bases lay in between. The CDR3 protein is CASSYLVGRSPLHF. The CDR3 nucleotides are TGTGCCAGCAGTTACTTGGTAGGAAGGTCACCCCTCCACTTT.

The V gene is TRBV12-3 or TRBV12-4, the J gene TRBJ1-2; 8 bases match TRBD1. This CDR3 has 14 amino acids. V lost 1 base, J lost 2 bases, and 0 bases stayed unmatched. The CDR3 coding sequence is TGTGCCAGCAGTTTAGGGACAGGGAACTATGGCTACACCTTC. Translation: CASSLGTGNYGYTF.

V usage is TRBV28 and J usage is TRBJ2-7; 7 nucleotides line up with TRBD2. Germline trimming cut 5 bases from V and 7 bases from J; bases unmatched to any gene: 11. Per the germline V gene, CDR1 is MDHEN and CDR2 is SYDVKM. The CDR3 contains 14 residues. DNA for the CDR3: TGTGCCAGCAGTCCCGGACTAGTAGTGGAGGAGCAGTACTTC. Translated: CASSPGLVVEEQYF.

V and J are TRBV12-3 or TRBV12-4 and TRBJ2-1; 8 positions match TRBD1. CDR3 size: 14 residues. V dropped 6 bases and J dropped 6; count of bases not matched to a gene: 7. Here the CDR3 reads CASRAWTGSNEQFF. The DNA for the CDR3 is TGTGCCAGCAGGGCCTGGACAGGGAGCAATGAGCAGTTCTTC.

The V gene is TRBV5-1, the J gene TRBJ2-3; D may be TRBD2 (5 bases). CDR3 length: 14 amino acids. CDR1 is SGHRS and CDR2 is YFSETQ in the germline V gene. Trimming cost V 0 bases and J 3 bases, with 8 bases left between them. The CDR3, as DNA: TGCGCCAGCAGCTTGGCCACGGGGACAGATACGCAGTATTTT. Amino acid sequence: CASSLATGTDTQYF.

In its sample, this clonotype was seen many times. The chain recombines TRBV11-3 with TRBJ2-5; no definite D call. The germline CDR1 and CDR2 sequences are SGHNT and YENEEA. The CDR3 is made up of 13 amino acids. V lost 2 bases to trimming and J lost 2 bases, with 6 bases between them. The CDR3 DNA is TGTGCCAGCAGCTTACAGACACAAGAGACCCAGTACTTC. This codes for CASSLQTQETQYF. Full variable domain (missing parts from reference TRBV11-3 and TRBJ2-5): EAGVVQSPRYKIIEKKQPVAFWCNPISGHNTLYWYLQNLGQGPELLIRYENEEAVDDSQLPKDRFSAERLKGVDSTLKIQPAELGDSAVYLCASSLQTQETQYFGPGTRLLVL.

Only a few counts were recorded for this clonotype. J is TRBJ1-2 and V is TRBV6-2 or TRBV6-3; D gene ambiguous. The V and J ends lost 10 bases and 2 bases respectively, with 8 bases between them. CDR1 and CDR2 (germline): MNHEY, SVGEGT. The length of the CDR3 is 11 residues. The CDR3 DNA reads as TGTGCCACCAACGACAACTATGGCTACACCTTC. Its protein is CATNDNYGYTF.

The chain links TRBV29-1 to TRBJ2-3, with TRBD2 as a possible D gene (6 bases). V lost 6 bases, J lost 5 bases, and 18 bases lay in between. The germline gives CDR1 SQVTM, CDR2 ANQGSEA. The CDR3 has 14 amino acids. CDR3 DNA sequence: TGCAGCGTGGCCCCCACGGGAGTGAAAGATACGCAGTATTTT. It translates to CSVAPTGVKDTQYF.

As concerns this clonotype: One end of the junction is discordant with germline, which a read error may explain. The chain uses TRBV5-4 and TRBJ2-1; 8 bases fit TRBD1. CDR1 and CDR2 (germline): SGHNT, YYREEE (reference sequence). CDR3 length: 16 amino acids. The CDR3 here is CASSLGGQGSYSEQFF. The CDR3, as DNA: TGTGCCAGCAGCTTGGGTGGACAGGGATCCTACAGTGAGCAGTTCTTC.

This clonotype has at least ten counts. This chain uses TRBV6-5 with TRBJ1-1; 7 nucleotides agree with TRBD1. After removal of 2 bases from V and 4 bases from J, the junction contained 1 base not matched to a gene. The CDR3 consists of 13 residues. Germline V gene sequence: CDR1 MNHEY, CDR2 SVGAGI. The CDR3, as DNA: TGTGCCAGCAGTTACGGGGACAGCACTGAAGCTTTCTTT. Translated: CASSYGDSTEAFF.

This clonotype was detected many times. This rearrangement joins TRBV11-3 to TRBJ2-3, with a weak D call TRBD1 (6 bases). The ends were cut back, 2 bases at V and 6 bases at J, with 15 bases in the middle. Germline CDR1 and CDR2: SGHNT and YENEEA. The CDR3 contains 15 residues. Here the CDR3 reads CASSLNPTGLDTQYF. In nucleotides, the CDR3 is TGTGCCAGCAGCTTAAATCCCACAGGGCTGGATACGCAGTATTTT.

In regard to this clonotype: The conserved final phenylalanine or tryptophan is absent from the CDR3, which likely points to a read error. This chain links TRBV6-5 with TRBJ1-4, with 7 bases aligning to TRBD1. The germline gives CDR1 MNHEY, CDR2 SVGAGI. There are 16 residues in the CDR3. CDR3 protein: CASSYSRDSPNEKLFI. The CDR3 region has the DNA TGTGCCAGCAGCTACTCCCGGGACAGCCCGAATGAAAAACTGTTTATT.